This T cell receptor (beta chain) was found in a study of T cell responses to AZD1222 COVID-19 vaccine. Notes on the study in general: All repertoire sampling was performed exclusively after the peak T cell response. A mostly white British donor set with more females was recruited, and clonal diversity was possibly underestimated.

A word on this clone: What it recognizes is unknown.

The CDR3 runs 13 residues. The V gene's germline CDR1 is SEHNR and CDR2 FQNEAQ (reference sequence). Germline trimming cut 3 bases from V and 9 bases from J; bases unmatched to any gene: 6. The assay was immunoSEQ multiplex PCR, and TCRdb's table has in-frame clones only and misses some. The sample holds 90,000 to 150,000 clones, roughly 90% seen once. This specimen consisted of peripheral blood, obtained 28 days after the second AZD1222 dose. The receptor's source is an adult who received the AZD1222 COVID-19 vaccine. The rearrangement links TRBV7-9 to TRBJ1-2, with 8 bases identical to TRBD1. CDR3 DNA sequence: TGTGCCAGCAGCTTCGGACAGGGTTTGAGCTACACCTTC. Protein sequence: CASSFGQGLSYTF. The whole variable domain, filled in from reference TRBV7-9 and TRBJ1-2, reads DTGVSQNPRHKITKRGQNVTFRCDPISEHNRLYWYRQTLGQGPEFLTYFQNEAQLEKSRLLSDRFSAERPKGSFSTLEIQRTEQGDSAMYLCASSFGQGLSYTFGSGTRLTVV.